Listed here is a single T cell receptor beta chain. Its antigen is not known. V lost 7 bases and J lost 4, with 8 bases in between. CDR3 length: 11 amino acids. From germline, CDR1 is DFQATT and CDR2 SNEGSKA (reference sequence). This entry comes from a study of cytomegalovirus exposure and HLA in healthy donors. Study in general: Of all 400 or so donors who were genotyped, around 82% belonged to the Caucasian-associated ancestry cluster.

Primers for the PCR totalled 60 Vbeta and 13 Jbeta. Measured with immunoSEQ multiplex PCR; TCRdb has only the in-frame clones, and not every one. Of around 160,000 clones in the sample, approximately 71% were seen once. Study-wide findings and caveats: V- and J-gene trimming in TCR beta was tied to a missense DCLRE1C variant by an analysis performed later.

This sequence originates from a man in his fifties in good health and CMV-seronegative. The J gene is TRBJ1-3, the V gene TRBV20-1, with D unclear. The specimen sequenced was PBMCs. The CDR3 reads CSGSVGNTIYF. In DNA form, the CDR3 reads TGCAGTGGCAGTGTCGGAAACACCATATATTTT.